These 20 T cell receptor beta chains were all obtained from the same sample, sequenced in a study of shared clonotypes between healthy human individuals. Assay used: immunoSEQ multiplex PCR; TCRdb lists only in-frame clones, some missing. Of roughly 2 million clones listed, almost 96% are singletons. Material for sequencing was naive CD4+ T cells sorted from blood. The subset was: CD45RA+ positively selected. The source of these receptors is a man between 18 and 29 years old in good health.

This rearrangement joins TRBV19 to TRBJ2-3; D remains ambiguous. The CDR3 has 12 residues. The germline CDR1 and CDR2 sequences are LNHDA and SQIVND (reference sequence). The V end was cut by 6 bases, the J end by 3 bases, with 7 bases between. The CDR3: CASRGRTDTQYF. The CDR3 DNA sequence: TGTGCCAGTAGGGGCAGGACAGATACGCAGTATTTT.

The gene calls are TRBV10-3 and TRBJ2-7; a weak D match, TRBD2 (5 bases). Germline V lookup: CDR1 ENHRY, CDR2 SYGVKD. This CDR3 spans 14 amino acids. V was cut by 5 bases and J by 2 bases, with 13 bases left in between. The CDR3 region is CAISWGAGTYEQYF. The DNA of the CDR3 is TGTGCCATCAGTTGGGGAGCAGGCACCTACGAGCAGTACTTC.

CDR3 sequence (DNA): TGTGCCAGCACCGGGACAGGGTCGTACGAGCAGTACTTC. Its protein product is CASTGTGSYEQYF. The V and J genes are TRBV25-1 and TRBJ2-7; 9 nucleotides agree with TRBD1. The V gene end was trimmed by 7 bases and the J gene end by 4 bases; junction bases not matched to a gene: 5. Germline lookup yields CDR1 MGHDK and CDR2 SYGVNS. The CDR3 consists of 13 residues.

The chain recombines TRBV19 with TRBJ1-5; D remains unclear. This CDR3 contains 17 residues. CDR1 and CDR2 from the germline V gene are LNHDA and SQIVND (reference sequence). V gave up 5 bases and J gave up 2 bases, with 19 bases separating them. For the CDR3, the DNA is TGTGCCAGTAGTCCCCTGGGCATTCTTCAGGGCAATCAGCCCCAGCATTTT. Amino acid sequence: CASSPLGILQGNQPQHF.

In DNA, the CDR3 is TGTGCCAGCAGTCACCCACAGATTGCCTCACCCCTCCACTTT. It is translated as CASSHPQIASPLHF. The chain carries TRBV6-5 and TRBJ1-6, with D unclear. CDR1 MNHEY and CDR2 SVGAGI come from the germline V gene. The V end was cut by 5 bases, the J end by 10 bases, with 15 bases between. The CDR3 extends over 14 amino acids.

This rearrangement joins TRBV5-1 to TRBJ1-2; D remains unclear. Germline V lookup: CDR1 SGHRS, CDR2 YFSETQ. The CDR3 sequence is 15 residues long. The V and J ends lost 6 bases and 2 bases respectively, with 17 bases between them. The CDR3 DNA follows: TGCGCCAGCACCAGAACCGGGGTAGAGAACTATGGCTACACCTTC. This sequence encodes CASTRTGVENYGYTF.

As for this clone: Other DNA sequences within the sample encode an identical CDR3. The gene calls are TRBV6-6 and TRBJ1-2; 8 bases are a match to TRBD1. J gave up 4 bases and V 6 bases, and 7 bases lay outside the gene matches. Germline CDR1 reads MNHNY; CDR2 reads SVGAGI (reference sequence). CDR3 length: 14 amino acids. The DNA of the CDR3 is TGTGCCAGCAGCAGCGGACAGGGTGGCTATGGCTACACCTTC. Its protein product is CASSSGQGGYGYTF.

This clone was recorded once. The rearrangement links TRBV9 to TRBJ1-2; D is unclear. V shed 4 bases and J shed 8 bases, with 21 bases lying between them. Germline CDR1 and CDR2: SGDLS and YYNGEE. The CDR3 covers 15 residues. The CDR3 DNA reads TGTGCCAGCAGCTCTAGCGGCTACCTCATCGGAGGCTACACCTTC. This codes for CASSSSGYLIGGYTF.

The chain is built from TRBV2 and TRBJ1-1; D remains ambiguous. CDR1 is SNHLY and CDR2 is FYNNEI in the germline V gene. The CDR3 spans 14 residues. With 3 bases removed from V and 2 bases from J, the gap between germline ends came to 10 bases. CDR3 nucleotides: TGTGCCAGCAGTGAGAGGGAGAAAAACACTGAAGCTTTCTTT. Protein product: CASSEREKNTEAFF.

The chain carries TRBV4-1 and TRBJ1-4; D gene unclear. The CDR3 contains 15 residues. The germline V and J ends were trimmed by 0 bases and 8 bases, with 13 bases remaining between them. Per the germline V gene, CDR1 is MGHRA and CDR2 is YSYEKL. The CDR3 DNA is TGCGCCAGCAGCCAAGATACGGGAGCGGGCGAAAAACTGTTTTTT. Its translation is CASSQDTGAGEKLFF.

In this sample, this clone turned up once. The V call is TRBV19, the J call TRBJ2-6, with D maybe TRBD2 (5 bases). V shed 1 base and J shed 2 bases, with 15 bases lying between them. The CDR3 loop spans 18 amino acids. Germline CDR1 is LNHDA and CDR2 is SQIVND (reference sequence). CDR3 loop: CASSIGPSGGTGANVLTF. The DNA for the CDR3 is TGTGCCAGTAGTATAGGCCCCTCAGGAGGCACTGGGGCCAACGTCCTGACTTTC.

The chain carries TRBV6-5 and TRBJ2-3; the match to TRBD1 covers 9 bases. Germline lookup yields CDR1 MNHEY and CDR2 SVGAGI. Germline trimming cut 6 bases from V and 6 bases from J; bases unmatched to any gene: 7. The CDR3 is 14 amino acids. CDR3 amino acids: CASSRTGGPDTQYF. CDR3 nucleotides: TGTGCCAGCAGCCGAACAGGGGGCCCGGATACGCAGTATTTT.

CDR3: CASRTTGEQYF. The CDR3 DNA reads TGTGCCAGCAGAACGACAGGCGAGCAGTACTTC. J is TRBJ2-7 and V is TRBV6-6; tentatively, D is TRBD1 (6 bases). From germline, CDR1 is MNHNY and CDR2 SVGAGI (reference sequence). V gave up 6 bases and J gave up 6 bases, with 9 bases separating them. The CDR3 runs to 11 residues.

V is TRBV11-2 and J is TRBJ2-3, with 11 bases lining up with TRBD2. Germline V CDR1 and CDR2: SGHAT, FQNNGV. The V gene end was trimmed by 4 bases and the J gene end by 9 bases; junction bases not matched to a gene: 3. The CDR3 consists of 13 residues. The CDR3 is CASSSGTSGTQYF. CDR3 coding DNA: TGTGCCAGCAGCTCCGGGACTAGCGGCACGCAGTATTTT.

The chain joins TRBV6-5 to TRBJ2-7; no reliable D call. The CDR3 has 12 amino acids. Germline-derived CDR1 and CDR2 are MNHEY and SVGAGI. The V gene lost 7 bases and the J gene lost 2 bases, with 9 bases spanning the gap. As DNA, the CDR3 is TGTGCCAGCATTCAAGCCCCCTACGAGCAGTACTTC. It translates to CASIQAPYEQYF.

This chain joins TRBV30 and TRBJ2-2; the D is unclear. Trimming cost V 2 bases and J 0 bases, with 13 bases left between them. CDR3 size: 16 residues. The germline V gene has CDR1 GTSNPN and CDR2 SVGIG (reference sequence). The CDR3 sequence is CAWSTPTATNTGELFF. In DNA, the CDR3 is TGTGCCTGGAGTACCCCGACGGCCACGAACACCGGGGAGCTGTTTTTT. Complete variable domain (other parts from reference TRBV30 and TRBJ2-2): SQTIHQWPATLVQPVGSPLSLECTVEGTSNPNLYWYRQAAGRGLQLLFYSVGIGQISSEVPQNLSASRPQDRQFILSSKKLLLSDSGFYLCAWSTPTATNTGELFFGEGSRLTVL.

Worth noting for this clone: Other DNA sequences from this sample encode an identical CDR3 as well. This chain joins TRBV18 and TRBJ1-1; maybe TRBD1 (6 bases). This CDR3 region has 14 residues. The V end was cut by 1 base, the J end by 2 bases, with 8 bases between. Germline values: CDR1 KGHSH, CDR2 LQKENI. CDR3 protein: CASSPLDSNTEAFF. DNA for the CDR3: TGTGCCAGCTCACCACTGGACAGCAACACTGAAGCTTTCTTT.

This clone occurred once. The CDR3 nucleotides read TGTGCCAGCAGGGACACAGCTAGTAACTATGGCTACACCTTC. Its protein product is CASRDTASNYGYTF. The rearrangement links TRBV28 to TRBJ1-2; D may be TRBD1 (5 bases). The CDR3 consists of 14 residues. Germline V lookup: CDR1 MDHEN, CDR2 SYDVKM. V shed 6 bases and J shed 1 base, with 12 bases lying between them.

The gene calls are TRBV29-1 and TRBJ1-1; D ambiguous. The CDR3 length is 13 residues. V was pared by 4 bases and J by 1 base, with 10 bases between. Germline-derived CDR1 and CDR2 are SQVTM and ANQGSEA. Here the CDR3 reads CSVVARTNTEAFF. The DNA of the CDR3 is TGCAGCGTTGTAGCCAGGACGAACACTGAAGCTTTCTTT. The variable domain in full, with the rest retrieved from reference TRBV29-1 and TRBJ1-1, is SAVISQKPSRDICQRGTSLTIQCQVDSQVTMMFWYRQQPGQSLTLIATANQGSEATYESGFVIDKFPISRPNLTFSTLTVSNMSPEDSSIYLCSVVARTNTEAFFGQGTRLTVV.

This sequence joins TRBV10-3 and TRBJ2-1; 14 nucleotides agree with TRBD2. V shed 7 bases and J 0 bases; nucleotides not matched to a gene: 2. The length of the CDR3 is 16 residues. Germline V CDR1 and CDR2: ENHRY, SYGVKD. CDR3 coding DNA: TGTGCCATCATGGGGACTAGCGGGAGCTCCTACAATGAGCAGTTCTTC. As protein: CAIMGTSGSSYNEQFF.